Below, 16 T cell receptor beta chains from the same sample are listed, as sequenced in a study of blood T cell repertoires in COVID-19 (TCRdb year 2020). Library construction relied on the immunoSEQ multiplex PCR assay. What TCRdb holds here is the immuneACCESS table cut down to in-frame rearrangements. Part of the clones is not present; checked against another copy, under half of the missing clones reflect an unresolved V gene, and the others are unexplained. This sample lists roughly 260,000 clones; roughly 86% were detected once. The biggest ten clones account for about 11% of the sample. What was sequenced was peripheral blood. All receptors come from a woman aged 25 to 39 with COVID-19, enrolled during active disease.

This clone is a singleton in its sample. The chain has TRBV6-6 and TRBJ1-3, with 8 bases lining up with TRBD1. Per germline, CDR1 MNHNY and CDR2 SVGAGI (reference sequence). The V and J ends lost 6 bases and 4 bases, in that order; junction bases with no gene match: 2. The CDR3 is 13 amino acids. This CDR3 is CASSDRGGNTIYF. CDR3 coding DNA: TGTGCCAGCAGCGACAGGGGAGGAAACACCATATATTTT.

With respect to this clone: The sample carries other DNA sequences with the same CDR3. The chain has TRBV18 and TRBJ1-6; D gene uncertain. Germline values: CDR1 KGHSH, CDR2 LQKENI. The CDR3 covers 13 residues. Trimming cost V 3 bases and J 7 bases, with 7 bases left between them. CDR3 protein: CASSPGDNSPLHF. CDR3 coding DNA: TGTGCCAGCTCACCGGGAGACAATTCACCCCTCCACTTT. Full variable domain (remainder filled in from reference TRBV18 and TRBJ1-6): NAGVMQNPRHLVRRRGQEARLRCSPMKGHSHVYWYRQLPEEGLKFMVYLQKENIIDESGMPKERFSAEFPKEGPSILRIQQVVRGDSAAYFCASSPGDNSPLHFGNGTRLTVT.

V gene TRBV6-5 combines with J gene TRBJ1-2, with D unclear. Germline V lookup: CDR1 MNHEY, CDR2 SVGAGI. The CDR3 totals 15 residues. The V end lost 0 bases, the J end lost 4 bases, and 12 bases lay between the germline ends. CDR3 bases: TGTGCCAGCAGTTACTCGAGATCAGGTCCCTATGGCTACACCTTC. This gives the protein CASSYSRSGPYGYTF.

This chain connects TRBV3-1 (or the pseudogene TRBV3-2) to TRBJ2-7, with TRBD2 identical over 12 bases. After removal of 1 base from V and 7 bases from J, the junction contained 5 bases not matched to a gene. CDR3 length equals 15 residues. In germline, CDR1 is LGHDT, CDR2 YNNKEL (reference sequence). CDR3 region: CASSQVTSGRNEQYF. The DNA for the CDR3 is TGTGCCAGCAGCCAAGTAACTAGCGGGAGGAATGAGCAGTACTTC.

This chain connects TRBV5-6 to TRBJ2-3, with 7 bases lining up with TRBD2. V dropped 4 bases and J dropped 5; count of bases not matched to a gene: 13. Germline CDR1 and CDR2: SGHDT and YYEEEE. The CDR3 totals 16 residues. CDR3 nucleotides: TGTGCCAGCAGCCGGGCCCAACCTAGCGGAGGAGATACGCAGTATTTT. It codes for CASSRAQPSGGDTQYF. Based on the CDR3 plus reference TRBV5-6 and TRBJ2-3, the full variable domain is DAGVTQSPTHLIKTRGQQVTLRCSPKSGHDTVSWYQQALGQGPQFIFQYYEEEERQRGNFPDRFSGHQFPNYSSELNVNALLLGDSALYLCASSRAQPSGGDTQYFGPGTRLTVL.

The CDR3 region has the DNA TGTGCCATCAGTCTCGGGGGAGAAGGTCAGCCCCAGCATTTT. Translation gives CAISLGGEGQPQHF. This chain joins TRBV10-3 and TRBJ1-5, with D possibly being TRBD1 (5 bases). The CDR3 runs to 14 residues. Between the trimmed V and J ends, which lost 5 bases and 6 bases, there was a span of 14 bases. The germline V gene encodes CDR1 ENHRY and CDR2 SYGVKD.

The CDR3 region has the DNA TGTGCCAGCAGCTTCGGGACTAGCGGAACCTACGAGCAGTACTTC. This encodes CASSFGTSGTYEQYF. The V and J genes are TRBV9 and TRBJ2-7; 11 bases fit TRBD2. This CDR3 has 15 residues. Germline loops: CDR1 SGDLS, CDR2 YYNGEE. The junction had 5 bases not matched to a gene; V was cut back by 4 bases and J by 2 bases.

This rearrangement joins TRBV4-1 to TRBJ2-7, with D perhaps matching TRBD2 (6 bases). The ends were cut back, 5 bases at V and 4 bases at J, with 27 bases in the middle. The CDR3 covers 18 residues. The germline gives CDR1 MGHRA, CDR2 YSYEKL. Written as DNA, the CDR3 is TGCGCCAGCAGCACAACGGGAACCCTCACCGGGACTGGATACGAGCAGTACTTC. Amino acids: CASSTTGTLTGTGYEQYF.

The chain recombines TRBV4-1 with TRBJ1-2; the D gene is possibly TRBD1 (6 bases). V was shortened by 1 base and J by 4 bases, with 16 bases between the two germline ends. From germline, CDR1 is MGHRA and CDR2 YSYEKL. This CDR3 comprises 16 residues. The CDR3 nucleotides are TGCGCCAGCAGCCAAGTCGGACAGATTGGCCCCTATGGCTACACCTTC. This codes for CASSQVGQIGPYGYTF.

The V gene is TRBV1, the J gene TRBJ2-3; the D call of TRBD2 is as the table states it, not checked on the DNA. TRBV1 is a known pseudogene. This CDR3 contains 13 residues. The CDR3 loop reads CTSRLAAPDTQYF. CDR3 DNA: TGCACCAGCCGGCTAGCGGCTCCAGATACGCAGTATTTT.

This clone was observed a few times. The chain uses TRBV2 and TRBJ2-7; D is perhaps TRBD2 (6 bases). The CDR3 has 14 residues. Germline CDR1 and CDR2: SNHLY and FYNNEI. V dropped 6 bases and J dropped 6 bases, with 18 bases sitting between them. CDR3 sequence: CASRFRVSGGEQYF. CDR3 DNA: TGTGCCAGCAGGTTCAGGGTTTCCGGGGGCGAGCAGTACTTC.

This chain joins TRBV21-1 and TRBJ1-4. TRBV21-1 is a recognized pseudogene. The CDR3 is 15 residues long. DNA of the CDR3: TGTGCCAGCAGCAAACCCCGGGGAGGAAATGAAAAACTGTTTTTT. Translation gives CASSKPRGGNEKLFF.

This chain links TRBV6-5 with TRBJ1-2; a possible D gene is TRBD1 (5 bases). V shed 7 bases and J shed 4 bases, with 13 bases lying between them. CDR3 length: 13 residues. Germline V gene data show CDR1 as MNHEY and CDR2 as SVGAGI. The CDR3 region is CASKWGELYGYTF. DNA for the CDR3: TGTGCCAGCAAATGGGGCGAACTCTATGGCTACACCTTC.

This sequence joins TRBV29-1 and TRBJ1-2, with D possibly being TRBD1 (6 bases). The CDR3 is 16 residues long. Trimming removed 3 bases at V and 2 bases at J, with 19 bases between. Germline CDR1 SQVTM, CDR2 ANQGSEA. CDR3 DNA: TGCAGCGTTGATTCCTCAGTATCGGACAGCAACTATGGCTACACCTTC. Protein sequence: CSVDSSVSDSNYGYTF.

This clone appeared once. The chain combines TRBV19 with TRBJ1-4; D is uncertain. The CDR3 spans 14 residues. The V gene lost 6 bases and the J gene lost 5 bases, with 13 bases spanning the gap. Germline V lookup: CDR1 LNHDA, CDR2 SQIVND (reference sequence). The CDR3 spells CASSQLGGNEKLFF. DNA for the CDR3: TGTGCCAGTAGCCAACTGGGAGGGAATGAAAAACTGTTTTTT. Full variable domain (rest looked up from reference TRBV19 and TRBJ1-4): DGGITQSPKYLFRKEGQNVTLSCEQNLNHDAMYWYRQDPGQGLRLIYYSQIVNDFQKGDIAEGYSVSREKKESFPLTVTSAQKNPTAFYLCASSQLGGNEKLFFGSGTQLSVL.

The chain uses TRBV19 and TRBJ1-5; 9 bases agree with TRBD1. The CDR3 is made up of 16 amino acids. Germline assignment: CDR1 LNHDA and CDR2 SQIVND (reference sequence). With 3 bases clipped from V and 6 bases from J, the junction kept 9 bases outside the gene matches. The CDR3 DNA is TGTGCCAGTAGTATGAAGGGACAGGGAACCACTCAGCCCCAGCATTTT. Translated, it gives CASSMKGQGTTQPQHF.